Each of the 21 T cell receptor beta chains below was sequenced from the same sample in a study of CD8+ T cells in alopecia areata. RNA was extracted and reverse transcribed into cDNA as the sequencing template. Assay used: immunoSEQ multiplex PCR; TCRdb lists only in-frame clones, some missing. Of 200,000 to 250,000 clones in the sample, 65% to 70% were seen once. The starting material was CD4+ T cells sorted from blood, obtained at week 0. Receptors were obtained from a human donor with alopecia areata.

This clone was counted between two and nine times. The CDR3 nucleotides read TGCGCCAGCAGCTTGGAGCCGGGACTAGCGAAGACCCAGTACTTC. This encodes CASSLEPGLAKTQYF. The chain links TRBV5-1 to TRBJ2-5; 10 bases map to TRBD2. CDR3 length: 15 amino acids. Losses at the gene ends were 0 bases for V and 6 bases for J; bases not matched to a gene: 5. The germline V gene encodes CDR1 SGHRS and CDR2 YFSETQ.

The V gene is TRBV9, the J gene TRBJ1-4; no clear D gene. Germline V CDR1 and CDR2: SGDLS, YYNGEE. CDR3 length: 13 residues. Trimming took 5 bases from V and 5 from J, leaving 10 bases between them. The CDR3 is CASRRDQNEKLFF. The CDR3 bases are TGTGCCAGCAGGCGTGACCAAAATGAAAAACTGTTTTTT.

The sample holds a few counts of this clone. The chain combines TRBV29-1 with TRBJ2-5, with D uncertain. This CDR3 region has 13 residues. Trimming removed 3 bases at V and 1 base at J, with 9 bases between. The germline V gene encodes CDR1 SQVTM and CDR2 ANQGSEA. CDR3 loop: CSVERAPQETQYF. CDR3 sequence (DNA): TGCAGCGTTGAGCGAGCCCCCCAAGAGACCCAGTACTTC.

The chain employs TRBV28 and TRBJ1-6; D remains ambiguous. The length of the CDR3 is 14 residues. Germline values: CDR1 MDHEN, CDR2 SYDVKM. Trimming took off 7 bases at V and 4 bases at J, with 11 bases between the two ends. This chain's CDR3 is CASILAQYNSPLHF. The CDR3 nucleotides read TGTGCCAGCATCCTTGCGCAGTATAATTCACCCCTCCACTTT.

The chain employs TRBV29-1 and TRBJ2-2; 9 bases line up with TRBD2. CDR1 is SQVTM and CDR2 is ANQGSEA in the germline V gene. This CDR3 spans 13 amino acids. V trimming: 7 bases; J trimming: 4 bases; junction bases outside the gene matches: 4. The DNA for the CDR3 is TGCAGCGGGGGACTAGCTCCCACCGGGGAGCTGTTTTTT. It encodes CSGGLAPTGELFF.

The chain has TRBV2 and TRBJ2-5; TRBD1 matches at 8 bases. CDR3 length: 14 amino acids. Per germline, CDR1 SNHLY and CDR2 FYNNEI. Trimming took 6 bases from V and 5 from J; bases not matched to a gene: 8. The CDR3 protein is CASRGQGVKETQYF. CDR3 in DNA: TGTGCCAGCAGAGGACAGGGCGTGAAGGAGACCCAGTACTTC.

The J gene is TRBJ2-5, the V gene TRBV15; D remains ambiguous. CDR3 size: 14 residues. Between the trimmed V and J ends, which lost 0 bases and 3 bases, there was a span of 8 bases. Germline V gives CDR1 LNHNV, CDR2 YYDKDF (reference sequence). This CDR3 is CATSRDLQEETQYF. The CDR3 DNA sequence: TGTGCCACCAGCAGAGATTTGCAGGAAGAGACCCAGTACTTC.

J is TRBJ2-5 and V is TRBV6-5; tentative D call: TRBD2 (5 bases). Trimming pared 4 bases from V and 5 bases from J, leaving 11 bases between. The CDR3 extends over 13 amino acids. Germline values: CDR1 MNHEY, CDR2 SVGAGI. The CDR3 protein is CASSLTGGETQYF. The DNA of the CDR3 is TGTGCCAGCAGTTTGACCGGCGGGGAGACCCAGTACTTC.

V is TRBV5-6 and J is TRBJ2-7; D may be TRBD1 (6 bases). V lost 4 bases and J lost 4, with 15 bases in between. Germline V CDR1 and CDR2: SGHDT, YYEEEE. The CDR3 is 14 residues long. The CDR3 is CASSPGTPLYEQYF. The CDR3 DNA is TGTGCCAGCAGCCCAGGGACACCACTATACGAGCAGTACTTC.

The V and J genes are TRBV30 and TRBJ1-5, with 12 nucleotides matching TRBD1. The CDR3 covers 14 residues. V shed 6 bases, J shed 6 bases, and the junction held 6 bases outside the gene matches. Germline lookup yields CDR1 GTSNPN and CDR2 SVGIG (reference sequence). The CDR3 nucleotides are TGTGCCTGCTCGGGGACAGGGGGCTCTCAGCCCCAGCATTTT. Translation gives CACSGTGGSQPQHF.

The rearrangement links TRBV29-1 to TRBJ1-1; the D is unclear. CDR1 is SQVTM and CDR2 is ANQGSEA in the germline V gene. The CDR3 has 13 residues. With 4 bases removed from V and 1 base from J, the gap between germline ends came to 10 bases. The CDR3 loop reads CSVADGPNTEAFF. The DNA of the CDR3 is TGCAGCGTTGCTGATGGGCCGAACACTGAAGCTTTCTTT.

The V and J genes are TRBV30 and TRBJ1-1; D gene uncertain. Trimming cost V 0 bases and J 7 bases, with 12 bases left between them. CDR3 size: 13 residues. The germline CDR1 and CDR2 sequences are GTSNPN and SVGIG (reference sequence). CDR3 residues: CAWSVRDSFEAFF. The CDR3 coding sequence is TGTGCCTGGAGTGTAAGAGACTCCTTTGAAGCTTTCTTT.

Note on this clone: Additional DNA sequences in this sample encode the identical CDR3. This chain connects TRBV30 to TRBJ2-5; D is undetermined. The germline gives CDR1 GTSNPN, CDR2 SVGIG (reference sequence). The CDR3 sequence is 11 residues long. Trimming shortened V by 3 bases and J by 4 bases, and 6 bases separated the two germline ends. CDR3 sequence: CAWSLGETQYF. CDR3 nucleotide sequence: TGTGCCTGGAGCCTAGGAGAGACCCAGTACTTC.

This clone has at least ten counts. The chain joins TRBV7-2 to TRBJ2-5; 10 bases fit TRBD2. The germline V gene encodes CDR1 SGHTA and CDR2 FQGNSA. This CDR3 has 16 residues. V lost 1 base to trimming and J lost 3 bases; unmatched junction nucleotides: 5. CDR3 loop: CASSLERGGRKETQYF. The CDR3 DNA is TGTGCCAGCAGCTTAGAGCGGGGGGGCCGAAAAGAGACCCAGTACTTC.

The gene calls are TRBV30 and TRBJ1-5; the D gene is possibly TRBD1 (5 bases). V lost 5 bases and J lost 4, with 12 bases in between. The germline gives CDR1 GTSNPN, CDR2 SVGIG (reference sequence). The CDR3 covers 13 residues. The CDR3 DNA reads TGTGCCTGGGGCGGGGACGGGAATCAGCCCCAGCATTTT. Translated: CAWGGDGNQPQHF.

This chain joins TRBV5-6 and TRBJ1-5; D may be TRBD1 (6 bases). The germline gives CDR1 SGHDT, CDR2 YYEEEE. The CDR3 is 15 residues long. Trimming removed 1 base at V and 5 bases at J, with 13 bases between. The CDR3: CASSLRGQPDQPQHF. CDR3 bases: TGTGCCAGCAGCTTGAGAGGACAGCCGGATCAGCCCCAGCATTTT.

The chain employs TRBV19 and TRBJ2-7; D is unclear. V gave up 7 bases and J gave up 0 bases, with 10 bases separating them. Germline V gives CDR1 LNHDA, CDR2 SQIVND (reference sequence). The CDR3 loop spans 13 amino acids. The CDR3: CASTRTSSYEQYF. CDR3 DNA sequence: TGTGCCAGTACCCGAACAAGCTCCTACGAGCAGTACTTC.

This clone has only a few counts. The chain combines TRBV25-1 with TRBJ2-3, with D tentatively TRBD1 (6 bases). Germline V gene sequence: CDR1 MGHDK, CDR2 SYGVNS. The CDR3 is made up of 15 amino acids. V dropped 4 bases and J dropped 0 bases, with 11 bases sitting between them. The CDR3 coding sequence is TGTGCCAGCAGTGCGTTGACAGGAAGCACAGATACGCAGTATTTT. Its protein is CASSALTGSTDTQYF.

This chain links TRBV12-5 with TRBJ2-5; 11 nucleotides align to TRBD2. The CDR3 has 15 amino acids. V dropped 5 bases and J dropped 5; count of bases not matched to a gene: 7. In germline, CDR1 is LGHNT, CDR2 FRNRAP. CDR3 sequence: CASGRPSGGYETQYF. CDR3 bases: TGTGCTAGTGGTCGACCTAGCGGGGGGTATGAGACCCAGTACTTC.

The chain uses TRBV30 and TRBJ1-1; weak D call: TRBD1 (5 bases). The CDR3 consists of 12 residues. CDR1 GTSNPN and CDR2 SVGIG come from the germline V gene (reference sequence). V lost 5 bases and J 2 bases, leaving 9 bases between the germline ends. The CDR3 protein is CAWDSFNTEAFF. CDR3 in DNA: TGTGCCTGGGACAGCTTCAACACTGAAGCTTTCTTT.

The V gene is TRBV30, the J gene TRBJ1-2; D is uncertain. Trimming stripped 3 bases from V and 6 bases from J, with 11 bases between. The CDR3 consists of 12 residues. Germline assignment: CDR1 GTSNPN and CDR2 SVGIG (reference sequence). Here the CDR3 reads CAWSDLHDGYTF. The CDR3 coding sequence is TGTGCCTGGAGCGATCTCCACGATGGCTACACCTTC.